This entry features one T cell receptor beta chain sequence. Different DNA sequences within this sample yield the same CDR3. Germline CDR1 SGDLS, CDR2 YYNGEE. The junction had 2 bases not matched to a gene; V was cut back by 0 bases and J by 4 bases. This CDR3 is built from 14 residues. Using immunoSEQ multiplex PCR, the repertoire was profiled, and TCRdb retains in-frame clones only, with some absent. This sample has around 130,000 clones; roughly 90% occur once, and the top ten carry 2% to 2.5%. The data stem from a study of blood T cell repertoires in COVID-19. This chain connects TRBV9 to TRBJ2-7, with 9 bases lining up with TRBD2. The clonotype was recovered from a man between 65 and 85 years old with active COVID-19. Source material: peripheral blood. The CDR3 DNA is TGTGCCAGCAGCGTAGGCGGGGGGGGATACGAGCAGTACTTC. It translates to CASSVGGGGYEQYF.